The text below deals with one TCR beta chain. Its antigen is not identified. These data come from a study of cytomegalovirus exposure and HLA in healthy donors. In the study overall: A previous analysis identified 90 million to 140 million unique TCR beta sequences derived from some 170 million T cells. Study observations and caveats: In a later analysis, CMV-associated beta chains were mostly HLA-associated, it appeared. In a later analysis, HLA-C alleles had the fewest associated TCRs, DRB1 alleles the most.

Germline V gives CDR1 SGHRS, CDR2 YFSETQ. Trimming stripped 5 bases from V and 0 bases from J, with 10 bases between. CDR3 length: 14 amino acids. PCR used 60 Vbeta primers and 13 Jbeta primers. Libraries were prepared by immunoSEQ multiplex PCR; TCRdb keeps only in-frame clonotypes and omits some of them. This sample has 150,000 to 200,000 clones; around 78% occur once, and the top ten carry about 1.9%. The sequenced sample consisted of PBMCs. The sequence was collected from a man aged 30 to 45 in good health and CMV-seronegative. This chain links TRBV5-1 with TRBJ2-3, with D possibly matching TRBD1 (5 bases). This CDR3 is CASSQQASTDTQYF. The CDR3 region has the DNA TGCGCCAGCAGTCAACAGGCTAGCACAGATACGCAGTATTTT.